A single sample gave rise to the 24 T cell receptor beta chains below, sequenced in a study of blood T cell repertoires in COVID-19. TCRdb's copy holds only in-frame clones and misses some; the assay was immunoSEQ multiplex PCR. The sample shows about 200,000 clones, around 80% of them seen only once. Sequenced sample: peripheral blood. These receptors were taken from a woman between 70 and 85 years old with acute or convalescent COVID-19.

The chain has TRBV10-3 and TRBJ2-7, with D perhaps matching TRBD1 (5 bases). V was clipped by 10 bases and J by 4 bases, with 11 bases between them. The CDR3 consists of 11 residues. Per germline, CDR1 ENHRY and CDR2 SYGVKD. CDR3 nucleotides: TGTGCCACCTTCCAGGGATACGAGCAGTACTTC. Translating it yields CATFQGYEQYF.

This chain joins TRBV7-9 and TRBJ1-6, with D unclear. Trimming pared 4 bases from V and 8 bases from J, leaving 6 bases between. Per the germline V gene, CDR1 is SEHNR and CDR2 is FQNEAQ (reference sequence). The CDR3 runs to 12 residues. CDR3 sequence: CASSSEYSPLHF. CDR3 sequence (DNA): TGTGCCAGCAGCTCCGAGTATTCACCCCTCCACTTT.

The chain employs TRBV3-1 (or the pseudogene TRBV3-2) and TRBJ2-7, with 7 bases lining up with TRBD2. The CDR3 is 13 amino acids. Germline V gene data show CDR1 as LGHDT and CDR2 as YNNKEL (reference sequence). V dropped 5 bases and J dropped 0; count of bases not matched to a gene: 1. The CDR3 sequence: CASSSGVSYEQYF. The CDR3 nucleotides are TGTGCCAGCAGCAGCGGGGTCTCCTACGAGCAGTACTTC.

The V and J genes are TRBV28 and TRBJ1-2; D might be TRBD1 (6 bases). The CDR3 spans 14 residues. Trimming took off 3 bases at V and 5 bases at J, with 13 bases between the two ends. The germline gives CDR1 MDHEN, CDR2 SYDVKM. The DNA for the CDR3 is TGTGCCAGCAGTTTTGGACAGCAATCATATGGCTACACCTTC. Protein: CASSFGQQSYGYTF.

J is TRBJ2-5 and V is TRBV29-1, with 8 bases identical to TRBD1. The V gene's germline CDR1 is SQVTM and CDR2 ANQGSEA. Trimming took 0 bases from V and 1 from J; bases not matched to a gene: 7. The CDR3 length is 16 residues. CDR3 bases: TGCAGCGTTGAAGACCGGGACAGGAGAATCCAAGAGACCCAGTACTTC. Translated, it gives CSVEDRDRRIQETQYF.

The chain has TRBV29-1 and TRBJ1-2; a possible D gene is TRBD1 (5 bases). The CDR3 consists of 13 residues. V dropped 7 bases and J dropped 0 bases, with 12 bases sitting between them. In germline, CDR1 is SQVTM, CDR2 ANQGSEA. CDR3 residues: CSDVGGTNYGYTF. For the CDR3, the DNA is TGCAGCGATGTGGGGGGGACTAACTATGGCTACACCTTC.

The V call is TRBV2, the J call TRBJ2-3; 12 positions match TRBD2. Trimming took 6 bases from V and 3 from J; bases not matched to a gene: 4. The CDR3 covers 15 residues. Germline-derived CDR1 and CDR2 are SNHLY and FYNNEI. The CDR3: CASSQGLAGTDTQYF. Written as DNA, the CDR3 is TGTGCCAGCAGCCAGGGACTAGCGGGTACAGATACGCAGTATTTT.

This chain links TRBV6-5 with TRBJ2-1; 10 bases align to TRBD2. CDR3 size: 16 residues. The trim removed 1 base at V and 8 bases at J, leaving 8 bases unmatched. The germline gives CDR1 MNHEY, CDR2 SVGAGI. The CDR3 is CASSYWASGSRDEQFF. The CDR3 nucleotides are TGTGCCAGCAGTTACTGGGCTAGCGGGAGCCGCGATGAGCAGTTCTTC.

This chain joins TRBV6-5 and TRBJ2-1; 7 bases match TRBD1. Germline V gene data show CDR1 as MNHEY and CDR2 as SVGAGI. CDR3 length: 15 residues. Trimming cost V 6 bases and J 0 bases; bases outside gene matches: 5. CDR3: CASRDRLSSYNEQFF. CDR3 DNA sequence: TGTGCCAGCAGGGACAGGCTGAGCTCCTACAATGAGCAGTTCTTC.

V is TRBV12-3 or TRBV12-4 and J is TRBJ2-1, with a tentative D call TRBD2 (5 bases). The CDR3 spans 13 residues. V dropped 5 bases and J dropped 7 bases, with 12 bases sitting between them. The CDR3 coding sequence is TGTGCCAGCAGTACTCAACTAGTGAATGAGCAGTTCTTC. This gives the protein CASSTQLVNEQFF.

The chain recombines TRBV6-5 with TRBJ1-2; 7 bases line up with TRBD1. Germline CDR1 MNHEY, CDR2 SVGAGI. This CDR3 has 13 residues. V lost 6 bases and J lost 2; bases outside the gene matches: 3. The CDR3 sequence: CASSSGQNYGYTF. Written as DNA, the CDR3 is TGTGCCAGCAGCTCGGGACAGAACTATGGCTACACCTTC.

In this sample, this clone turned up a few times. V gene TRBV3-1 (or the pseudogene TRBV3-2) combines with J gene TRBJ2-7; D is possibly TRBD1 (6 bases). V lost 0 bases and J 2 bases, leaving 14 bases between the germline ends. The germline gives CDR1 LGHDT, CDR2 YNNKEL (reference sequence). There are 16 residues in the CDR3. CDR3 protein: CASSQDWAGVAYEQYF. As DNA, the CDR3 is TGTGCCAGCAGCCAAGATTGGGCAGGGGTTGCCTACGAGCAGTACTTC.

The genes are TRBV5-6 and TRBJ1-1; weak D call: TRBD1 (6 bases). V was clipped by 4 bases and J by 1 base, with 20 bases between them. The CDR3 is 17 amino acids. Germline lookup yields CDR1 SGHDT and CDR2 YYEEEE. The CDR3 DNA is TGTGCCAGCAGCAGTTATTTACAGGGTCAACGGAACACTGAAGCTTTCTTT. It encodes CASSSYLQGQRNTEAFF.

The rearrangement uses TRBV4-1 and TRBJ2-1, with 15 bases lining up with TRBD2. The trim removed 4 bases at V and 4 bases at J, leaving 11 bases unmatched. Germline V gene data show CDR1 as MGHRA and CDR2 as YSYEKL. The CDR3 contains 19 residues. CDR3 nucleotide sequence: TGCGCCAGCAGCCCGGGACTAGCGGGAGGCCGCGGGGGTTACAATGAGCAGTTCTTC. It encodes CASSPGLAGGRGGYNEQFF.

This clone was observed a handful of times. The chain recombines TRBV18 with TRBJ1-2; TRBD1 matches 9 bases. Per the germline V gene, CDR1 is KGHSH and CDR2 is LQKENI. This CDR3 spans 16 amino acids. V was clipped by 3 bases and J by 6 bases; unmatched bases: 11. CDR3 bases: TGTGCCAGCTCACCTCGACAGGGGGAAGGACTAGATGGCTACACCTTC. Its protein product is CASSPRQGEGLDGYTF.

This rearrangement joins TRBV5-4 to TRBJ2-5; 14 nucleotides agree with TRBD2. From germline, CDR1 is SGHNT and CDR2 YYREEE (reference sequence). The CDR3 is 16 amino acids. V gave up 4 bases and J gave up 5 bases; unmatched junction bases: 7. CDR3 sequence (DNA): TGTGCCAGCAGCCGAGGGACTAGCGGGAGTGGGGAGACCCAGTACTTC. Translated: CASSRGTSGSGETQYF.

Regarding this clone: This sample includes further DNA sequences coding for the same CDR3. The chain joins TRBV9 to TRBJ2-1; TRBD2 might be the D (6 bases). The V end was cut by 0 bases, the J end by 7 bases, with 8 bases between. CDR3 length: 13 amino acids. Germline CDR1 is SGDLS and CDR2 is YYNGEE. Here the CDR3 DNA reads TGTGCCAGCAGCGTAGGGGGGGAAAATGAGCAGTTCTTC. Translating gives CASSVGGENEQFF.

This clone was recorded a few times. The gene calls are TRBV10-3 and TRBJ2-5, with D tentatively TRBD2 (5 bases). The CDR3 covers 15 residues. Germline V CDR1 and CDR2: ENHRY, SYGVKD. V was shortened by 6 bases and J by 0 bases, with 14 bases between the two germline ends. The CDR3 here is CAIRGGGRDQETQYF. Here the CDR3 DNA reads TGTGCCATCAGAGGTGGCGGGCGGGACCAAGAGACCCAGTACTTC.

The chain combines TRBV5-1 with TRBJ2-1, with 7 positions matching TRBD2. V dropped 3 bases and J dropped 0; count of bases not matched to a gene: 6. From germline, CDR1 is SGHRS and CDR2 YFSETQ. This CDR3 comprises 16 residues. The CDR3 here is CASSSVGGSSYNEQFF. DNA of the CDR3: TGCGCCAGCAGCTCTGTGGGAGGGAGCTCCTACAATGAGCAGTTCTTC.

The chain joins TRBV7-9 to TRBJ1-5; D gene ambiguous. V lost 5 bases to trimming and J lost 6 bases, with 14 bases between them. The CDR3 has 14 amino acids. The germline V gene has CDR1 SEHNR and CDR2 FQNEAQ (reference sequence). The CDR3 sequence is CASSDSLVAQPQHF. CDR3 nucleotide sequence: TGTGCCAGCAGCGATTCGTTGGTGGCTCAGCCCCAGCATTTT.

CDR3 bases: TGTGCCAGCAGCTTACCTACCGGGACTAGCTCCTACGAGCAGTACTTC. Translation: CASSLPTGTSSYEQYF. The J gene is TRBJ2-7, the V gene TRBV11-2; 8 nucleotides align to TRBD2. This CDR3 comprises 16 residues. Germline values: CDR1 SGHAT, CDR2 FQNNGV. V lost 2 bases to trimming and J lost 0 bases; unmatched junction nucleotides: 6.

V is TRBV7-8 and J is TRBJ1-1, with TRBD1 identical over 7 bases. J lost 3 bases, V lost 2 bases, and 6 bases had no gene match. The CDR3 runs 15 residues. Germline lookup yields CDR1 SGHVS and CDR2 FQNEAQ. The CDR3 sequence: CASSLLGRGDTEAFF. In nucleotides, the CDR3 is TGTGCCAGCAGCTTACTCGGCAGGGGGGACACTGAAGCTTTCTTT.

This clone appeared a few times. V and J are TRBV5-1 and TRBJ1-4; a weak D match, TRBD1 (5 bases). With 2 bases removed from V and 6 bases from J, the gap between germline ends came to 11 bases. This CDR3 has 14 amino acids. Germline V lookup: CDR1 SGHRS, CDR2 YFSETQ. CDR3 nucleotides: TGCGCCAGCAGCTTCCGGACATCCGATGAAAAACTGTTTTTT. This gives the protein CASSFRTSDEKLFF.

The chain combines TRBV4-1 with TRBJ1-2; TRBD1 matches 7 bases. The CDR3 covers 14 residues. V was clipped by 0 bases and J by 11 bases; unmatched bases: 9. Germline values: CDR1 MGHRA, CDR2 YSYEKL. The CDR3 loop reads CASSQDLYTGAYTF. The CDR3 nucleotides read TGCGCCAGCAGCCAAGATCTTTATACAGGGGCGTACACCTTC.